The 31 T cell receptor beta chains listed next were all sequenced from one sample in a study of cytomegalovirus exposure and HLA in healthy donors. With 60 Vbeta and 13 Jbeta primers, the PCR was carried out. Repertoires were generated with immunoSEQ multiplex PCR, while TCRdb's copy carries only in-frame clones and drops some. In the table there are around 110,000 clones, roughly a tenth of which are singletons. The sample taken for sequencing was PBMCs. The receptors come from a man in his thirties or forties in good health and CMV-seronegative.

CDR3 loop: CASSLVGQQETQYF. The CDR3 region has the DNA TGCGCCAGCAGCTTGGTGGGACAGCAAGAGACCCAGTACTTC. The V and J genes are TRBV5-1 and TRBJ2-5; TRBD1 aligns across 7 bases. The junction had 1 base not matched to a gene; V was cut back by 0 bases and J by 2 bases. Per the germline V gene, CDR1 is SGHRS and CDR2 is YFSETQ. The length of the CDR3 is 14 residues.

The chain combines TRBV5-1 with TRBJ2-1; 10 nucleotides align to TRBD2. Germline CDR1 is SGHRS and CDR2 is YFSETQ. Trimming removed 0 bases from V and 10 bases from J; junction bases left unmatched: 13. CDR3 length: 17 amino acids. The CDR3 DNA is TGCGCCAGCAGCTTGGTCCCCAGCGGGGGGGCCTCGGCGGAGCAGTTCTTC. Its protein product is CASSLVPSGGASAEQFF.

The chain joins TRBV25-1 to TRBJ2-2; perhaps TRBD2 as D (6 bases). V was trimmed by 6 bases and J by 3 bases, leaving 14 bases between them. Germline V gene lookup returns CDR1 MGHDK and CDR2 SYGVNS. The CDR3 has 15 residues. The CDR3 region has the DNA TGTGCCAGCAGCGCCATGGGGGGTTACACCGGGGAGCTGTTTTTT. Residues: CASSAMGGYTGELFF.

This clone has more than one count but fewer than ten. This chain joins TRBV10-3 and TRBJ1-5, with 7 bases that match TRBD1. The CDR3 runs 14 residues. The germline gives CDR1 ENHRY, CDR2 SYGVKD. Trimming cost V 6 bases and J 4 bases; bases outside gene matches: 6. CDR3 sequence: CAISRDSTNQPQHF. DNA of the CDR3: TGTGCCATCAGCCGGGACAGTACTAATCAGCCCCAGCATTTT.

This clone appeared a few times. V and J are TRBV4-1 and TRBJ1-1; possible D gene TRBD1, 5 bases. V was shortened by 4 bases and J by 7 bases, with 13 bases between the two germline ends. This CDR3 contains 13 residues. Germline V lookup: CDR1 MGHRA, CDR2 YSYEKL. The CDR3 reads CASSLRERGEAFF. The DNA for the CDR3 is TGCGCCAGCAGCCTCAGGGAAAGGGGTGAAGCTTTCTTT.

This clone was detected a few times. V gene TRBV29-1 combines with J gene TRBJ2-5; TRBD2 matches at 7 bases. Trimming cost V 3 bases and J 5 bases; bases outside gene matches: 3. CDR3 length equals 12 residues. Germline V gene lookup returns CDR1 SQVTM and CDR2 ANQGSEA. The CDR3 spells CSVEGGDETQYF. The CDR3 coding sequence is TGCAGCGTTGAGGGGGGGGACGAGACCCAGTACTTC.

This clone was recorded a few times. V is TRBV2 and J is TRBJ2-7, with a tentative D call TRBD1 (5 bases). Trimming took off 8 bases at V and 6 bases at J, with 17 bases between the two ends. CDR3 length equals 13 residues. Per the germline V gene, CDR1 is SNHLY and CDR2 is FYNNEI. CDR3 loop: CASSKGEVPEQYF. CDR3 DNA: TGTGCCAGCTCTAAAGGGGAAGTGCCCGAGCAGTACTTC.

This clone was counted a few times. The chain links TRBV7-9 to TRBJ1-2; D remains unclear. The CDR3 loop spans 13 amino acids. Germline V gives CDR1 SEHNR, CDR2 FQNEAQ (reference sequence). Trimming removed 3 bases at V and 8 bases at J, with 13 bases between. Here the CDR3 DNA reads TGTGCCAGCAGCTTCCCAGACGCGGGGGGCTACACCTTC. Protein sequence: CASSFPDAGGYTF.

V is TRBV7-6 and J is TRBJ2-1; 12 nucleotides line up with TRBD2. Germline values: CDR1 SGHVS, CDR2 FNYEAQ. J lost 6 bases, V lost 5 bases, and 8 bases had no gene match. The CDR3 consists of 16 residues. The CDR3 sequence is CASSLLLAGGLNEQFF. The CDR3, as DNA: TGTGCCAGCAGCCTACTACTAGCGGGAGGCCTCAATGAGCAGTTCTTC.

This clone has a handful of counts. The chain recombines TRBV5-1 with TRBJ2-2; tentative D call: TRBD2 (7 bases). CDR1 is SGHRS, CDR2 YFSETQ, per germline. V dropped 1 base and J dropped 2 bases, with 15 bases sitting between them. This CDR3 spans 17 amino acids. In nucleotides, the CDR3 is TGCGCCAGCAGCTTGCGGTCAGGGGAGGGTAACACCGGGGAGCTGTTTTTT. This sequence encodes CASSLRSGEGNTGELFF.

This clone was seen a few times. Here the CDR3 reads CASNRRDNNSPLHF. CDR3 sequence (DNA): TGTGCCAGCAACCGCAGGGATAATAATTCACCCCTCCACTTT. This chain connects TRBV13 to TRBJ1-6; tentatively, D is TRBD1 (5 bases). V was clipped by 7 bases and J by 5 bases, with 12 bases between them. Per the germline V gene, CDR1 is PRHDT and CDR2 is FYEKMQ (reference sequence). This CDR3 region has 14 residues.

The chain employs TRBV19 and TRBJ1-2; the D gene is possibly TRBD1 (5 bases). Germline V gene lookup returns CDR1 LNHDA and CDR2 SQIVND (reference sequence). The length of the CDR3 is 14 residues. V was clipped by 5 bases and J by 2 bases, with 12 bases between them. The CDR3 nucleotides are TGTGCCAGTAGTGGGGCAGGGATCAACTATGGCTACACCTTC. Translation gives CASSGAGINYGYTF.

Only a few counts were recorded for this clone. This chain links TRBV7-3 with TRBJ1-1, with 7 bases aligning to TRBD1. This CDR3 contains 14 residues. Trimming removed 4 bases from V and 0 bases from J; junction bases left unmatched: 2. Germline CDR1 and CDR2: SGHTA and FQGTGA. CDR3 loop: CASSSGTVNTEAFF. The CDR3 nucleotides are TGTGCCAGCAGCTCCGGGACAGTGAACACTGAAGCTTTCTTT.

The chain uses TRBV19 and TRBJ1-5; TRBD1 matches at 9 bases. V shed 7 bases, J shed 7 bases, and the junction held 8 bases outside the gene matches. Germline values: CDR1 LNHDA, CDR2 SQIVND (reference sequence). The CDR3 totals 14 residues. The CDR3 region is CASIPGQGGQPQHF. The CDR3 nucleotides read TGTGCCAGTATTCCGGGACAGGGAGGACAGCCCCAGCATTTT.

This clone was found a few times. The chain employs TRBV6-5 and TRBJ2-1; 9 nucleotides agree with TRBD1. V lost 5 bases and J lost 5; bases outside the gene matches: 4. The length of the CDR3 is 14 residues. CDR1 is MNHEY, CDR2 SVGAGI, per germline. CDR3 sequence reads: CASSVRDRDNEQFF. The DNA for the CDR3 is TGTGCCAGCAGTGTCCGGGACAGGGACAATGAGCAGTTCTTC.

J is TRBJ2-7 and V is TRBV10-2; TRBD1 matches at 7 bases. The germline CDR1 and CDR2 sequences are WSHSY and SAAADI. Losses at the gene ends were 7 bases for V and 0 bases for J; bases not matched to a gene: 6. CDR3 size: 14 residues. CDR3 coding DNA: TGCGCCAGCACCCTTCAGGGGGACTCCTACGAGCAGTACTTC. This translates into CASTLQGDSYEQYF.

This clone was counted only a few times. The V and J genes are TRBV28 and TRBJ1-5; 10 bases line up with TRBD1. The CDR3 is 15 residues long. Trimming took 5 bases from V and 5 from J; bases not matched to a gene: 6. CDR1 MDHEN and CDR2 SYDVKM come from the germline V gene. The DNA of the CDR3 is TGTGCCAGCAGTGCGTTGACAGGGGGCGATCAGCCCCAGCATTTT. Residues: CASSALTGGDQPQHF.

This clone has a handful of counts. Additional DNA sequences in this sample encode the identical CDR3. The rearrangement links TRBV7-2 to TRBJ2-1; D might be TRBD2 (5 bases). The CDR3 totals 15 residues. Trimming cost V 7 bases and J 2 bases, with 15 bases left between them. Germline loops: CDR1 SGHTA, CDR2 FQGNSA. The CDR3 is CASNPTTPTYNEQFF. The CDR3 DNA is TGTGCCAGCAACCCGACTACGCCAACCTACAATGAGCAGTTCTTC.

In this sample, this clone turned up many times. V and J are TRBV6-1 and TRBJ2-3, with 8 bases aligning to TRBD2. The CDR3 is 13 amino acids. J was trimmed by 4 bases and V by 6 bases; bases with no gene match: 3. Germline CDR1 is MNHNS and CDR2 is SASEGT. DNA of the CDR3: TGTGCCAGCAGCGGGGGGGCCCCAGATACGCAGTATTTT. Amino acid sequence: CASSGGAPDTQYF.

The chain employs TRBV19 and TRBJ2-7, with 7 bases aligning to TRBD2. V was clipped by 3 bases and J by 0 bases; unmatched bases: 2. CDR3 length: 14 amino acids. Germline V gene lookup returns CDR1 LNHDA and CDR2 SQIVND (reference sequence). The CDR3 protein is CASSMGGISYEQYF. CDR3 in DNA: TGTGCCAGTAGTATGGGGGGGATCTCCTACGAGCAGTACTTC.

This clone occurred a few times. V is TRBV18 and J is TRBJ2-1; D is possibly TRBD1 (6 bases). CDR3 size: 16 residues. Per germline, CDR1 KGHSH and CDR2 LQKENI. Trimming took off 4 bases at V and 4 bases at J, with 17 bases between the two ends. CDR3: CASSLVRDKLYNEQFF. CDR3 DNA: TGTGCCAGCTCACTGGTCCGGGACAAACTTTACAATGAGCAGTTCTTC. The full variable domain, with the rest looked up from reference TRBV18 and TRBJ2-1, is NAGVMQNPRHLVRRRGQEARLRCSPMKGHSHVYWYRQLPEEGLKFMVYLQKENIIDESGMPKERFSAEFPKEGPSILRIQQVVRGDSAAYFCASSLVRDKLYNEQFFGPGTRLTVL.

This clone was seen a handful of times. The chain couples TRBV9 to TRBJ1-2; 7 positions match TRBD1. V lost 3 bases to trimming and J lost 4 bases; unmatched junction nucleotides: 9. The V gene's germline CDR1 is SGDLS and CDR2 YYNGEE. The CDR3 runs 15 residues. CDR3 region: CASSEALAGGYGYTF. CDR3 nucleotides: TGTGCCAGCAGCGAGGCCCTGGCAGGGGGCTATGGCTACACCTTC.

This clone was detected a few times. The CDR3 protein is CASSPSGPGGRNYNEQFF. The CDR3 DNA reads as TGTGCCAGCAGCCCTAGCGGGCCAGGCGGGAGGAACTACAATGAGCAGTTCTTC. J is TRBJ2-1 and V is TRBV7-9, with TRBD2 matching over 8 bases. The V gene end was trimmed by 5 bases and the J gene end by 3 bases; junction bases not matched to a gene: 15. This CDR3 is 18 amino acids long. Germline loops: CDR1 SEHNR, CDR2 FQNEAQ (reference sequence).

CDR3 sequence (DNA): TGCGCCAGCAGCCAAGGAATTCTAACTAAGGACAGCGTCAATCAGCCCCAGCATTTT. Its translation: CASSQGILTKDSVNQPQHF. The chain links TRBV4-1 to TRBJ1-5; tentatively, D is TRBD1 (6 bases). The CDR3 is 19 residues long. The germline V gene encodes CDR1 MGHRA and CDR2 YSYEKL. Trimming left V 1 base short and J 3 bases short, with 22 bases between.

In this sample, this clone turned up a few times. The V call is TRBV6-5, the J call TRBJ1-5; 7 positions match TRBD1. This CDR3 comprises 12 residues. Trimming removed 6 bases from V and 7 bases from J; junction bases left unmatched: 3. Germline CDR1 MNHEY, CDR2 SVGAGI. The CDR3 nucleotides are TGTGCCAGCAGGACAGGGCGCCAGCCCCAGCATTTT. Translated, it gives CASRTGRQPQHF.

This clone occurred a few times. V gene TRBV6-1 combines with J gene TRBJ1-2; D not certain. CDR3 length: 13 residues. V dropped 5 bases and J dropped 4 bases, with 11 bases sitting between them. Germline assignment: CDR1 MNHNS and CDR2 SASEGT. The CDR3 nucleotides are TGTGCCAGCAGTACCGACAAGTTCTATGGCTACACCTTC. This encodes CASSTDKFYGYTF.

This clone was seen a handful of times. The gene calls are TRBV10-2 and TRBJ2-7; D may be TRBD1 (6 bases). The CDR3 runs to 12 residues. The V gene lost 6 bases and the J gene lost 5 bases, with 11 bases spanning the gap. Germline values: CDR1 WSHSY, CDR2 SAAADI. The CDR3 protein is CASRTQGHEQYF. The CDR3 nucleotides read TGCGCCAGCAGAACACAGGGCCACGAGCAGTACTTC.

This clone appeared a few times. The CDR3, as DNA: TGTGCCAGCAGCTTACAGGGGGACGAGCAGTTCTTC. The encoded protein is CASSLQGDEQFF. The chain recombines TRBV7-9 with TRBJ2-1, with 7 bases that match TRBD1. The CDR3 loop spans 12 amino acids. Germline CDR1 is SEHNR and CDR2 is FQNEAQ (reference sequence). J was trimmed by 10 bases and V by 2 bases; bases with no gene match: 2.

The sample holds a few counts of this clone. The CDR3 coding sequence is TGCGCCAGCAGCCAAGAACGGCGGAACTATGGCTACACCTTC. It yields the protein CASSQERRNYGYTF. The gene calls are TRBV4-3 and TRBJ1-2; D not certain. CDR3 size: 14 residues. The germline V gene has CDR1 LGHNA and CDR2 YSLEER. Trimming stripped 0 bases from V and 2 bases from J, with 7 bases between.

This clone was counted between two and nine times. The rearrangement joins TRBV27 to TRBJ2-3; TRBD2 matches at 8 bases. V lost 4 bases, J lost 7 bases, and 10 bases stayed unmatched. The CDR3 extends over 15 amino acids. CDR1 is MNHEY and CDR2 is SMNVEV in the germline V gene (reference sequence). CDR3 sequence (DNA): TGTGCCAGCAGTTACGGCGGGGGGAATCGGAATACGCAGTATTTT. Translation gives CASSYGGGNRNTQYF.

The chain joins TRBV5-1 to TRBJ2-5, with D possibly TRBD2 on 5 matching bases. Trimming shortened V by 3 bases and J by 5 bases, and 17 bases separated the two germline ends. The CDR3 loop spans 15 amino acids. The germline gives CDR1 SGHRS, CDR2 YFSETQ. CDR3 DNA: TGCGCCAGCAGCTCTGAAAACCCGGGGTGGGAGACCCAGTACTTC. Translation: CASSSENPGWETQYF.